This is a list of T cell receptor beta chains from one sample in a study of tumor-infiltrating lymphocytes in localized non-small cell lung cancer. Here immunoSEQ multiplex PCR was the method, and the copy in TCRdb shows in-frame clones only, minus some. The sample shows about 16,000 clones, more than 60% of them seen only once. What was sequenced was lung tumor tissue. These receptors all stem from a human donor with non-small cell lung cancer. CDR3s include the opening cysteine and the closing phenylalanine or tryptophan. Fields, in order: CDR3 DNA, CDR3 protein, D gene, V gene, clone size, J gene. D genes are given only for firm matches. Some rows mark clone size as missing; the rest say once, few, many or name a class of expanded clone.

DNA: TGCAGTGCAACGGCTAACTACGAGCAGTACTTC
CDR3: CSATANYEQYF
D: .
V: TRBV20-1
size: .
J: TRBJ2-7

DNA: TGTGCCTGGAGCGGGGACAGGGTCGGTTCTGGCTACACCTTC
CDR3: CAWSGDRVGSGYTF
D: TRBD1
V: TRBV30
size: .
J: TRBJ1-2

DNA: TGCGCCAGCAGTGAGAGTGCGGGGACAGGATACGAGCAGTACTTC
CDR3: CASSESAGTGYEQYF
D: TRBD1
V: TRBV10-2
size: .
J: TRBJ2-7

DNA: TGCAGACGGGGGGCTGAAGCTTTCTTT
CDR3: CRRGAEAFF
D: .
V: TRBV20-1
size: .
J: TRBJ1-1

DNA: TGTGCCAGCAGTTACTCGCGGGGAAACACCATATATTTT
CDR3: CASSYSRGNTIYF
D: .
V: TRBV6-5
size: .
J: TRBJ1-3

DNA: TGCGCCAGCAGGCAGGGGACCTCCTACGAGCAGTACTTC
CDR3: CASRQGTSYEQYF
D: .
V: TRBV5-1
size: .
J: TRBJ2-7

DNA: TGTGCCAGCATCCAGGGGATGGGCTCCTACGAGCAGTACTTC
CDR3: CASIQGMGSYEQYF
D: .
V: TRBV2
size: .
J: TRBJ2-7

DNA: TGCGCCAGCAGCCTTACAGGGGGCAGTGAAAAACTGTTTTTT
CDR3: CASSLTGGSEKLFF
D: TRBD1
V: TRBV5-1
size: few
J: TRBJ1-4

DNA: TGTGCCAGCAGCCAAGAGCGGGGGGGCCCGGATACGCAGTATTTT
CDR3: CASSQERGGPDTQYF
D: TRBD2
V: TRBV4-2
size: .
J: TRBJ2-3

DNA: TGTGCCAGCAGCCCCACCGGACTAGCGCTGGGCGAGCAGTACTTC
CDR3: CASSPTGLALGEQYF
D: TRBD2
V: TRBV7-9
size: few
J: TRBJ2-7

DNA: TGTGCCAGCAGAGCCCCCGGACAGGGAAAAGAGACCCAGTACTTC
CDR3: CASRAPGQGKETQYF
D: TRBD1
V: TRBV6-5
size: .
J: TRBJ2-5

DNA: TGTGCCAGCAGTTTGGGATTAGGCGGTCTAGACAATGAGCAGTTCTTC
CDR3: CASSLGLGGLDNEQFF
D: .
V: TRBV27
size: .
J: TRBJ2-1

DNA: TGTGCCAGCAGCTTAGTGTCACCTGGAAACACCATATATTTT
CDR3: CASSLVSPGNTIYF
D: .
V: TRBV7-8
size: .
J: TRBJ1-3

DNA: TGTGCCAGCAGTTATGGACAGGGGAACACCGGGGAGCTGTTTTTT
CDR3: CASSYGQGNTGELFF
D: TRBD1
V: TRBV6-6
size: .
J: TRBJ2-2

DNA: TGTGCCAGCAGGGACTCGAGGGGAAGCTATGGCTACACCTTC
CDR3: CASRDSRGSYGYTF
D: .
V: TRBV5-6
size: few
J: TRBJ1-2

DNA: TGTGCCAGCAGCGCCCCGGGACAGGGGACTGAAGCTTTCTTT
CDR3: CASSAPGQGTEAFF
D: TRBD1
V: TRBV9
size: .
J: TRBJ1-1

DNA: TGTGCCAGCAGCCTTAGACAGGGAACTGAAGCTTTCTTT
CDR3: CASSLRQGTEAFF
D: TRBD1
V: TRBV11-2
size: .
J: TRBJ1-1

DNA: TGTGCCAGCAGCCTGAGGCACGGGGGGTGGAATGAGCAGTTCTTC
CDR3: CASSLRHGGWNEQFF
D: TRBD2
V: TRBV7-3
size: few
J: TRBJ2-1

DNA: TGCGCCAGCCTAGCGGGGGGGTACACAGATACGCAGTATTTT
CDR3: CASLAGGYTDTQYF
D: TRBD2
V: TRBV5-1
size: .
J: TRBJ2-3

DNA: TGTGCCACTGCGACTAGCGGGGTTCAAGAGACCCAGTACTTC
CDR3: CATATSGVQETQYF
D: TRBD2
V: TRBV10-3
size: .
J: TRBJ2-5

DNA: TGCAGTGCTAGACTGGAGTCCGCTTTCTTT
CDR3: CSARLESAFF
D: .
V: TRBV20-1
size: .
J: TRBJ1-1

DNA: TGCGCCAGCAGCCTAGACAGGCAAACTGAAGCTTTCTTT
CDR3: CASSLDRQTEAFF
D: .
V: TRBV5-1
size: few
J: TRBJ1-1

DNA: TGTGCCAGCAGGGCTCAAGAGACCCAGTACTTC
CDR3: CASRAQETQYF
D: .
V: TRBV2
size: .
J: TRBJ2-5

DNA: TGTGCCATAACAGGAAGTTTTAACTATGGCTACACCTTC
CDR3: CAITGSFNYGYTF
D: .
V: TRBV10-3
size: .
J: TRBJ1-2

DNA: TGCGCCAGCAGCGCGCAGGGCGGCTACGAGCAGTACTTC
CDR3: CASSAQGGYEQYF
D: .
V: TRBV10-2
size: .
J: TRBJ2-7

DNA: TGTGCCAGCAGTTACGATGGGGCTGGCAAAAACATTCAGTACTTC
CDR3: CASSYDGAGKNIQYF
D: .
V: TRBV10-3
size: .
J: TRBJ2-4

DNA: TGTGCCAGCAGCTTAGGTGACAGGCAGCCCCAGCATTTT
CDR3: CASSLGDRQPQHF
D: .
V: TRBV7-6
size: large
J: TRBJ1-5

DNA: TGTGCCAGTAGAGATACAGTGAACACTGAAGCTTTCTTT
CDR3: CASRDTVNTEAFF
D: .
V: TRBV19
size: few
J: TRBJ1-1

DNA: TGTGCCTGGAGATTTTCGAGGGACATGAACACTGAAGCTTTCTTT
CDR3: CAWRFSRDMNTEAFF
D: .
V: TRBV30
size: .
J: TRBJ1-1

DNA: TGTGCCAGCAACACCCGAGGGGGGCGACCTACCGGGGAGCTGTTTTTT
CDR3: CASNTRGGRPTGELFF
D: .
V: TRBV11-2
size: .
J: TRBJ2-2

DNA: TGTGCCAGCAGCAACTCTGGAAACACCATATATTTT
CDR3: CASSNSGNTIYF
D: .
V: TRBV7-6
size: .
J: TRBJ1-3

DNA: TGTGCCAGCAGCCTGATGGGACCGAGCCAAGAGACCCAGTACTTC
CDR3: CASSLMGPSQETQYF
D: .
V: TRBV5-6
size: .
J: TRBJ2-5

DNA: TGTGCCAGCACCCGGGACAGCCCCACAGATACGCAGTATTTT
CDR3: CASTRDSPTDTQYF
D: TRBD1
V: TRBV5-5
size: .
J: TRBJ2-3

DNA: TGTGCCAGCAGCCCTCTTGGGGGCGTAAATCCCGGGGAGCTGTTTTTT
CDR3: CASSPLGGVNPGELFF
D: .
V: TRBV7-9
size: .
J: TRBJ2-2

DNA: TGTGCCAGCAATGACAACTACGAGCAGTACTTC
CDR3: CASNDNYEQYF
D: .
V: TRBV28
size: .
J: TRBJ2-7

DNA: TGCACCAGCAGCCAGGACTCTCAAGAGACCCAGTACTTC
CDR3: CTSSQDSQETQYF
D: .
V: TRBV1
size: .
J: TRBJ2-5

DNA: TGTGCCAGCTCACGAACGAAGGGGGCTGGTGCTTTCTTT
CDR3: CASSRTKGAGAFF
D: TRBD1
V: TRBV18
size: few
J: TRBJ1-1

DNA: TGTGCCAGCAGCCAAGGCGAAGGGAACTATGGCTACACCTTC
CDR3: CASSQGEGNYGYTF
D: .
V: TRBV14
size: .
J: TRBJ1-2

DNA: TGTGCCAGTAGTACAGATTGGACAGATTTGCGGCCCCAGCATTTT
CDR3: CASSTDWTDLRPQHF
D: .
V: TRBV19
size: .
J: TRBJ1-5

DNA: TGTGCCAGCAGTTTAAAGGAGTATCAGCCCCAGCATTTT
CDR3: CASSLKEYQPQHF
D: .
V: TRBV27
size: .
J: TRBJ1-5

DNA: TGTGCCAGCAGTGAAGGAACCTACAATGAGCAGTTCTTC
CDR3: CASSEGTYNEQFF
D: .
V: TRBV6-1
size: .
J: TRBJ2-1

DNA: TGTGCCAGCAGCTTTCTTTCGCTAGCGGGAGGGCCGGAGTTCTTC
CDR3: CASSFLSLAGGPEFF
D: TRBD2
V: TRBV5-4
size: .
J: TRBJ2-1

DNA: TGTGCCACCAGCAGAGATGGGGGGGAGGGCCGGGAGACCCAGTACTTC
CDR3: CATSRDGGEGRETQYF
D: TRBD2
V: TRBV15
size: .
J: TRBJ2-5

DNA: TGTGCCTGGAAAGGGGCTCAGCCCCAGCATTTT
CDR3: CAWKGAQPQHF
D: .
V: TRBV30
size: few
J: TRBJ1-5

DNA: TGCGCCAGCAGCCCCGCGGCGCAGGGTTGGGAGTTCTTC
CDR3: CASSPAAQGWEFF
D: .
V: TRBV5-1
size: few
J: TRBJ2-1

DNA: TGTGCCATCAGTGAGAGAGGTGAGGGGGAGGAGTACTTC
CDR3: CAISERGEGEEYF
D: .
V: TRBV10-3
size: .
J: TRBJ2-7

DNA: TGTGCCTGGCACCGGACAGGGCAGATTGAGTCCCTCCACTTT
CDR3: CAWHRTGQIESLHF
D: TRBD1
V: TRBV30
size: .
J: TRBJ1-6

DNA: TGTGCCAGCAGTGAAGTCGGGGGCACTGGCTACACCTTC
CDR3: CASSEVGGTGYTF
D: .
V: TRBV6-1
size: once
J: TRBJ1-2

DNA: TGTGCCAGCAGCCAAGCGGGACAGTCGATCTCTGGGGCCAACGTCCTGACTTTC
CDR3: CASSQAGQSISGANVLTF
D: TRBD1
V: TRBV4-2
size: .
J: TRBJ2-6

DNA: TGTGCCAGCAGCTTTCGCACCGGGGAGCTGTTTTTT
CDR3: CASSFRTGELFF
D: .
V: TRBV5-8
size: .
J: TRBJ2-2

DNA: TGTGCCAGCAGCTTGGCCGGGAGTCGGGTTGGGGCCAACGTCCTGACTTTC
CDR3: CASSLAGSRVGANVLTF
D: .
V: TRBV5-5
size: .
J: TRBJ2-6

DNA: TGTGCCTGGAGTGTATTTGGGCGCGACACTGAAGCTTTCTTT
CDR3: CAWSVFGRDTEAFF
D: .
V: TRBV30
size: .
J: TRBJ1-1

DNA: TGCGCCAGCAGCCCGCGGTCCGGGACGGAAGAGCAGTTCTTC
CDR3: CASSPRSGTEEQFF
D: .
V: TRBV5-1
size: .
J: TRBJ2-1

DNA: TGTGCCAGCAGCAACCGCCGGGACACCGCCTACGAGCAGTACTTC
CDR3: CASSNRRDTAYEQYF
D: .
V: TRBV7-9
size: .
J: TRBJ2-7